This TCR beta chain was captured by sequencing in a study of blood T cells in healthy people across ages. With regard to this clonotype: Antigen unknown.

Every donor provided 9.5 to 10 milliliters of peripheral blood. A J-beta primer mix and a sample-barcoded 5' primer were used in a second PCR of roughly 6 to 11 cycles. TCRdb reanalysed the 5' RACE reads using MiXCR and keeps one entry per CDR3 protein. The sample yields about 1.5 million distinct CDR3 sequences, approximately 43% seen once. This CDR3 is 12 amino acids long. Germline assignment: CDR1 MNHEY and CDR2 SVGAGI. V shed 8 bases and J shed 0 bases, with 6 bases lying between them. Findings of the study overall: Fewer expanded clones and more diversity marked long-lived versus aged donors.

The chain has TRBV6-5 and TRBJ2-3; unclear D gene. This clonotype was obtained from a woman aged 18-29 years in good health. Sequenced: blood. DNA for the CDR3: TGTGCCAGCTTTGGGAGCACAGATACGCAGTATTTT. Encoded protein: CASFGSTDTQYF.